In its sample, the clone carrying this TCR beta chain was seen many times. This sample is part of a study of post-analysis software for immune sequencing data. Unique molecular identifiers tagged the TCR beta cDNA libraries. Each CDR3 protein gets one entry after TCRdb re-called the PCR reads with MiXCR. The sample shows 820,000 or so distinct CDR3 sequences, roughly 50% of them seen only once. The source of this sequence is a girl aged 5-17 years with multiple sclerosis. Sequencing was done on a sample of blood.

The CDR3 nucleotides are TGTGCCAGCAGCCAAGAGGGACTGGAGACCCAGTACTTC. Protein sequence: CASSQEGLETQYF. The chain joins TRBV4-2 to TRBJ2-5; D is perhaps TRBD2 (6 bases). This CDR3 has 13 residues. Germline V gene data show CDR1 as LGHNA and CDR2 as YNFKEQ. V lost 0 bases and J lost 5, with 7 bases in between.